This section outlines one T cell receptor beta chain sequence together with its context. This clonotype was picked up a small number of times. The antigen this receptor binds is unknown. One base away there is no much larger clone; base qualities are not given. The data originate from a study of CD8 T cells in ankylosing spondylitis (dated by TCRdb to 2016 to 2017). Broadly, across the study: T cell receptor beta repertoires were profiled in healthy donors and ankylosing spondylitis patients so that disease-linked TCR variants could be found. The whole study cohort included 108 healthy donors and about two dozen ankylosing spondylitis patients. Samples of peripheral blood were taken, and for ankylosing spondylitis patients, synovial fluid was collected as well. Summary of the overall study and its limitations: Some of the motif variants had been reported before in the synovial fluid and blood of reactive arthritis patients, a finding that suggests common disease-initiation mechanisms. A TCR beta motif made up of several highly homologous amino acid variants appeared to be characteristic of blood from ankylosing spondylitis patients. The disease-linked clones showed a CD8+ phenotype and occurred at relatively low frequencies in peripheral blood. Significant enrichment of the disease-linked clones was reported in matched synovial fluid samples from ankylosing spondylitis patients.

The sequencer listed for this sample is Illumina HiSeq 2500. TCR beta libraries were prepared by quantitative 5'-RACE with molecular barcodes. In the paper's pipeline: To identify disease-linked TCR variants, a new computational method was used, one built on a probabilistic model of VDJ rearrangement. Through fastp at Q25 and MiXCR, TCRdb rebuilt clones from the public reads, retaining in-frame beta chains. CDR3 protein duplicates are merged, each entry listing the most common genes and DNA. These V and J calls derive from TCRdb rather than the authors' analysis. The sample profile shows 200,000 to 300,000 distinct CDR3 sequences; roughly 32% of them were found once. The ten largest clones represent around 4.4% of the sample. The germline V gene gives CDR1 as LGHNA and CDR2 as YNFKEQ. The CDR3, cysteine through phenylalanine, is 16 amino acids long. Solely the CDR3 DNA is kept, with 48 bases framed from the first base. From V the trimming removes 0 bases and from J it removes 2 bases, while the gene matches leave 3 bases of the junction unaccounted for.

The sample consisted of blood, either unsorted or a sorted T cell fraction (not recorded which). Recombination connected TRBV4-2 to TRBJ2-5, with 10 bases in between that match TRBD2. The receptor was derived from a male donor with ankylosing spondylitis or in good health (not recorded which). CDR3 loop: CASSQDGAGGQETQYF. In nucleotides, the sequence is TGTGCCAGCAGCCAAGATGGAGCGGGGGGGCAAGAGACCCAGTACTTC.